The clone carrying this T cell receptor (beta chain) ranks as medium-sized (0.01 to 0.1%). This entry is derived from a study of tumor-infiltrating lymphocytes in localized non-small cell lung cancer. Germline V gives CDR1 SGHDT, CDR2 YYEEEE. The CDR3 runs 12 residues. The V end lost 3 bases, the J end lost 7 bases, and 8 bases lay between the germline ends. The method was immunoSEQ multiplex PCR; TCRdb's version includes in-frame clones alone and lacks a portion of them. The data show about 15,000 clones, around 70% seen once. The material sequenced was uninvolved lung tissue not adjacent to the tumor. This TCR derives from a human donor with non-small cell lung cancer. The J gene is TRBJ1-5, the V gene TRBV5-6; maybe TRBD1 (6 bases). The CDR3, as DNA: TGTGCCAGCAGCTCCGGGGGCCAGCCCCAGCATTTT. This translates into CASSSGGQPQHF.